This T cell receptor beta chain was sequenced in a study of cytomegalovirus exposure and HLA in healthy donors. Whole-study results and caveats: Information on immune exposure was restricted to one variable (CMV serostatus). In an earlier analysis, about 90% or about 30%: the productive usage of most TCR beta V segments.

A word on this clone: The target antigen is unknown.

Amplification used 60 Vbeta primers and 13 Jbeta primers. The assay was immunoSEQ multiplex PCR, and TCRdb's table has in-frame clones only and misses some. The table has about 170,000 clones, more than 60% seen once; the top ten hold around 3%. V shed 2 bases and J shed 1 base, with 14 bases lying between them. Germline CDR1 MDHEN, CDR2 SYDVKM. The CDR3 extends over 16 amino acids. This receptor was taken from a female donor in good health and CMV-seronegative. This chain links TRBV28 with TRBJ1-1; possible D gene TRBD1, 5 bases. Material: PBMCs. The CDR3: CASSLIAGLGNTEAFF. In DNA, the CDR3 is TGTGCCAGCAGTTTAATAGCAGGGTTGGGGAACACTGAAGCTTTCTTT. Complete variable domain (other parts from reference TRBV28 and TRBJ1-1): DVKVTQSSRYLVKRTGEKVFLECVQDMDHENMFWYRQDPGLGLRLIYFSYDVKMKEKGDIPEGYSVSREKKERFSLILESASTNQTSMYLCASSLIAGLGNTEAFFGQGTRLTVV.